This T cell receptor (beta chain) is from a study of CD8 T cells in Susac syndrome. General study points: TCR sequencing and HLA analysis covered a relatively small number of individuals.

Unmatched junction bases numbered 6, after V lost 4 bases and J lost 5 bases. This CDR3 region has 14 residues. Germline V gene data show CDR1 as MNHEY and CDR2 as SVGAGI. The sample holds a few counts of this clonotype. The target antigen is unknown. Random hexamers primed reverse transcription of about 0.45 to 1 ug RNA. The immunoSEQ assay covered 54 Vbeta and 13 Jbeta segments for CDR3. TCRdb re-analysed the immunoSEQ multiplex PCR reads in MiXCR, keeping a single row per CDR3 protein. The profile covers fewer than 350,000 distinct CDR3 sequences, with 90% to 95% appearing a single time and approximately 0.065% taken by the ten largest. The multiple sclerosis control group comprised treatment-naive patients with stable or active relapsing-remitting disease.

This sequence joins TRBV6-5 and TRBJ1-2; 8 nucleotides line up with TRBD1. Source material: CD4+ T cells from PBMCs. The sequence was obtained from a human donor with multiple sclerosis. Here the CDR3 reads CASSFGQGNYGYTF. The DNA of the CDR3 is TGTGCCAGCAGTTTCGGACAGGGAAATTATGGCTACACCTTC.